This TCR beta chain was found in a study of blood T cell repertoires in COVID-19. The CDR3 spans 13 residues. V shed 5 bases and J shed 6 bases, with 13 bases lying between them. Germline V CDR1 and CDR2: LGHDT, YNNKEL (reference sequence). Clones were read by immunoSEQ multiplex PCR, and TCRdb kept only the in-frame ones, dropping some. The table lists about 320,000 clones, around 90% of them singletons. The genes are TRBV3-1 (or the pseudogene TRBV3-2) and TRBJ1-1, with D tentatively TRBD1 (5 bases). Specimen: PBMCs or T cells enriched from blood (not recorded which). The source is a woman under 40 who had recovered from COVID-19. The CDR3: CASSKPGRAEAFF. DNA of the CDR3: TGTGCCAGCAGCAAGCCAGGGAGGGCTGAAGCTTTCTTT.